A single sample is the source of the 26 T cell receptor beta chains below, sequenced in a study of T cells in Graves' hyperthyroidism and ophthalmopathy. Amplified TCR beta CDR3 regions came from RNA transcripts. The study used the HTBI primer set for a first-round RT-PCR of the TCR CDR3. Using its own MiXCR run on the multiplex PCR reads, TCRdb lists one record per CDR3 protein. Counted here are fewer than 350,000 distinct CDR3 sequences, about 18% occurring once; the ten biggest clones make up around 54%. Sequences were obtained from blood. These receptors all come from a woman between 50 and 59 years old with Graves' hyperthyroidism.

The chain employs TRBV6-1 and TRBJ2-7, with D perhaps given as TRBD1 or TRBD2 (5 bases each). Germline lookup yields CDR1 MNHNS and CDR2 SASEGT. Trimming shortened V by 3 bases and J by 1 base, and 16 bases separated the two germline ends. There are 16 residues in the CDR3. The CDR3 sequence is CASSDPDEGRSYEQYV. In nucleotides, the CDR3 is TGTGCCAGCAGTGACCCCGATGAGGGGAGATCCTACGAGCAGTACGTC.

This clonotype was detected only a few times. The chain employs TRBV6-2 or TRBV6-3 and TRBJ2-7; 7 bases agree with TRBD2. From germline, CDR1 is MNHEY and CDR2 SVGEGT. The CDR3 loop spans 14 amino acids. Germline trimming cut 2 bases from V and 7 bases from J; bases unmatched to any gene: 8. The CDR3 DNA follows: TGTGCCAGCAGTTACGGGAGGGCCGAAGAAGAGCAGTACTTC. Translated, it gives CASSYGRAEEEQYF.

The chain has TRBV5-1 and TRBJ2-1; the D gene is possibly TRBD2 (5 bases). The CDR3 length is 15 residues. Germline V CDR1 and CDR2: SGHRS, YFSETQ. With 0 bases removed from V and 0 bases from J, the gap between germline ends came to 7 bases. CDR3 residues: CASSLERISYNEQFF. The CDR3, as DNA: TGCGCCAGCAGCTTGGAGCGGATCTCCTACAATGAGCAGTTCTTC.

This clonotype has at least ten counts. The rearrangement uses TRBV20-1 and TRBJ1-4; D perhaps matches TRBD1 (5 bases). CDR1 is DFQATT and CDR2 is SNEGSKA in the germline V gene (reference sequence). V lost 4 bases, J lost 2 bases, and 11 bases lay in between. CDR3 length: 14 residues. This CDR3 is CSATQGATNEKLFF. For the CDR3, the DNA is TGCAGTGCTACCCAGGGAGCGACTAATGAAAAACTGTTTTTT.

This clonotype was seen more than once but under ten times. This chain joins TRBV6-1 and TRBJ1-6; 8 bases map to TRBD1. CDR1 is MNHNS and CDR2 is SASEGT in the germline V gene. The CDR3 length is 13 residues. J was trimmed by 11 bases and V by 2 bases; bases with no gene match: 2. This chain's CDR3 is CASSEWTGPPLHF. CDR3 bases: TGTGCCAGCAGTGAATGGACAGGGCCACCCCTCCACTTT.

V and J are TRBV19 and TRBJ2-6; D gene uncertain. This CDR3 has 14 residues. The germline V and J ends were trimmed by 3 bases and 3 bases, with 6 bases remaining between them. The germline CDR1 and CDR2 sequences are LNHDA and SQIVND (reference sequence). The CDR3 bases are TGTGCCAGTAGTATGAAAGATGGGGCCAACGTCCTGACTTTC. It is translated as CASSMKDGANVLTF. Full variable domain (rest looked up from reference TRBV19 and TRBJ2-6): DGGITQSPKYLFRKEGQNVTLSCEQNLNHDAMYWYRQDPGQGLRLIYYSQIVNDFQKGDIAEGYSVSREKKESFPLTVTSAQKNPTAFYLCASSMKDGANVLTFGAGSRLTVL.

The chain carries TRBV4-2 and TRBJ1-1; the match to TRBD1 covers 10 bases. Germline CDR1 is LGHNA and CDR2 is YNFKEQ. The CDR3 is 16 amino acids. Trimming removed 0 bases from V and 6 bases from J; junction bases left unmatched: 7. CDR3 bases: TGTGCCAGCAGCCAAGAGACAGGGGGCCCGATCGCTGAAGCTTTCTTT. Translating gives CASSQETGGPIAEAFF.

The sample holds a few counts of this clonotype. The chain combines TRBV12-3 or TRBV12-4 with TRBJ1-1, with D perhaps TRBD1 (6 bases). Trimming removed 1 base from V and 11 bases from J, with 14 bases in between. The CDR3 has 13 amino acids. CDR3 loop: CASSLGQDRLAFF. As DNA, the CDR3 is TGTGCCAGCAGTTTAGGACAGGACCGTCTCGCTTTCTTT.

In this sample, this clonotype turned up many times. V and J are TRBV5-1 and TRBJ2-1; 9 bases map to TRBD2. Germline trimming cut 0 bases from V and 8 bases from J; bases unmatched to any gene: 6. CDR3 length: 15 residues. Germline CDR1 reads SGHRS; CDR2 reads YFSETQ. The CDR3 nucleotides read TGCGCCAGCAGCTTGGGTTTTAGCGGGAGCTATGAGCAGTTCTTC. Its translation: CASSLGFSGSYEQFF.

The chain couples TRBV20-1 to TRBJ2-1; no definite D call. The CDR3 extends over 16 amino acids. Trimming left V 0 bases short and J 2 bases short, with 14 bases between. Germline V gives CDR1 DFQATT, CDR2 SNEGSKA (reference sequence). CDR3 nucleotide sequence: TGCAGTGCTAGAGATATCAGCCGGGCAACCTACAATGAGCAGTTCTTC. It is translated as CSARDISRATYNEQFF.

The CDR3 DNA follows: TGTGCCAGCAGCCAACCGGGACTAGCGGGGGGGCCTATCCAGTACTTC. Its translation: CASSQPGLAGGPIQYF. The chain employs TRBV4-2 and TRBJ2-5, with TRBD2 matching 16 bases. V was pared by 2 bases and J by 10 bases, with 7 bases of the junction left unmatched. Germline V lookup: CDR1 LGHNA, CDR2 YNFKEQ. This CDR3 is built from 16 residues.

In its sample, this clonotype was seen many times. This chain joins TRBV13 and TRBJ2-5; D gene unclear. This CDR3 contains 13 residues. Per the germline V gene, CDR1 is PRHDT and CDR2 is FYEKMQ (reference sequence). Trimming removed 2 bases from V and 5 bases from J, with 9 bases in between. CDR3 loop: CASSLYNVETQYF. The CDR3 coding sequence is TGTGCCAGCAGCTTATATAACGTTGAGACCCAGTACTTC.

This clonotype was observed a handful of times. The chain uses TRBV6-2 or TRBV6-3 and TRBJ1-2; 9 bases fit TRBD1. V lost 11 bases and J lost 2; bases outside the gene matches: 9. The germline V gene encodes CDR1 MNHEY and CDR2 SVGEGT. The CDR3 spans 14 residues. The CDR3 sequence is CACRSGQGNYGYTF. The CDR3 DNA is TGTGCCTGTCGGTCGGGACAGGGAAACTATGGCTACACCTTC.

V gene TRBV6-5 combines with J gene TRBJ2-7; no reliable D call. The V and J ends lost 3 bases and 0 bases respectively, with 9 bases between them. Germline loops: CDR1 MNHEY, CDR2 SVGAGI. This CDR3 is 14 amino acids long. CDR3 sequence: CASSYLRFSYEQYV. CDR3 sequence (DNA): TGTGCCAGCAGTTATCTCCGCTTCTCCTACGAGCAGTACGTC.

The rearrangement uses TRBV4-1 and TRBJ2-2, with D possibly being TRBD2 (6 bases). V was cut by 8 bases and J by 0 bases, with 10 bases left in between. This CDR3 has 14 amino acids. Germline V lookup: CDR1 MGHRA, CDR2 YSYEKL. The CDR3 reads CASELAANTGELFF. The CDR3, as DNA: TGCGCCAGCGAACTAGCAGCGAACACCGGGGAGCTGTTTTTT.

This clonotype was seen a handful of times. V is TRBV12-3 or TRBV12-4 and J is TRBJ2-2; D might be TRBD2 (5 bases). The CDR3 sequence is 15 residues long. Trimming stripped 6 bases from V and 6 bases from J, with 17 bases between. The CDR3: CASRKPTGIPGELFF. CDR3 nucleotide sequence: TGTGCCAGCAGGAAACCCACGGGAATTCCCGGGGAGCTGTTTTTT.

A few counts support this clonotype. The rearrangement links TRBV6-1 to TRBJ2-5; the D is unclear. The CDR3 consists of 17 residues. From germline, CDR1 is MNHNS and CDR2 SASEGT. V lost 1 base to trimming and J lost 2 bases, with 17 bases between them. The CDR3 protein is CASSEGVSSDSQETQYF. CDR3 coding DNA: TGTGCCAGCAGTGAAGGGGTTTCCAGCGATTCTCAAGAGACCCAGTACTTC.

This clonotype has more than one count but fewer than ten. The chain carries TRBV2 and TRBJ1-4; no reliable D call. V was pared by 4 bases and J by 8 bases, with 23 bases between. Germline lookup yields CDR1 SNHLY and CDR2 FYNNEI. The CDR3 spans 17 residues. Written as DNA, the CDR3 is TGTGCCAGCAGTGTACGCCCAATCGAAGCCGCTGTGGAAAAACTGTTTTTT. It encodes CASSVRPIEAAVEKLFF.

This clonotype was detected many times. The rearrangement links TRBV28 to TRBJ2-7; TRBD2 might be the D (6 bases). The CDR3 spans 14 residues. V dropped 3 bases and J dropped 2 bases, with 11 bases sitting between them. CDR1 is MDHEN and CDR2 is SYDVKM in the germline V gene. The CDR3 DNA sequence: TGTGCCAGCAGTTTGGCGGGACGAACCTACGAGCAGTACTTC. Amino acid sequence: CASSLAGRTYEQYF.

This clonotype was observed at least ten times. The rearrangement joins TRBV2 to TRBJ1-3; 9 positions match TRBD1. Germline V gene lookup returns CDR1 SNHLY and CDR2 FYNNEI. The CDR3 runs 16 residues. The junction had 3 bases not matched to a gene; V was cut back by 0 bases and J by 3 bases. This CDR3 is CASSEAGDRVGNTIYF. The CDR3 nucleotides read TGTGCCAGCAGTGAAGCGGGGGACAGGGTTGGAAACACCATATATTTT.

This clonotype has ten or more counts. The CDR3 sequence: CASESNYGYTF. In DNA form, the CDR3 reads TGTGCCAGCGAGAGTAACTATGGCTACACCTTC. This chain joins TRBV28 and TRBJ1-2; D unclear. The CDR3 contains 11 residues. The germline V gene has CDR1 MDHEN and CDR2 SYDVKM. V lost 8 bases and J 1 base, leaving 5 bases between the germline ends.

The rearrangement joins TRBV19 to TRBJ2-5; maybe TRBD1 (6 bases). The CDR3 extends over 15 amino acids. CDR1 LNHDA and CDR2 SQIVND come from the germline V gene (reference sequence). Trimming cost V 3 bases and J 1 base, with 12 bases left between them. DNA of the CDR3: TGTGCCAGTAGTATGAGGGGACAACGCCAAGAGACCCAGTACTTC. Its protein is CASSMRGQRQETQYF.

This clonotype was recorded many times. The V and J genes are TRBV7-6 and TRBJ1-6; D is uncertain. The germline V gene has CDR1 SGHVS and CDR2 FNYEAQ. V lost 2 bases to trimming and J lost 2 bases, with 7 bases between them. The length of the CDR3 is 15 residues. CDR3 protein: CASSLSGAYNSPLHF. The CDR3 bases are TGTGCCAGCAGCTTAAGCGGAGCCTATAATTCACCCCTCCACTTT.

This clonotype was seen only a few times. J is TRBJ1-4 and V is TRBV14, with a weak D call TRBD1 (6 bases). Trimming left V 4 bases short and J 4 bases short, with 10 bases between. There are 14 residues in the CDR3. Germline V gene sequence: CDR1 SGHDN, CDR2 FVKESK. The DNA of the CDR3 is TGTGCCAGCAGCCCCCGGGACAATAATGAAAAACTGTTTTTT. Residues: CASSPRDNNEKLFF.

This clonotype came up many times. One junction end does not reproduce the germline sequence, and a read error may be involved. This chain links TRBV3-1 with TRBJ2-3, with TRBD2 matching over 15 bases. The CDR3 has 19 amino acids. CDR1 is LGHDT, CDR2 YNNKEL, per germline (reference sequence). Here the CDR3 DNA reads TGTGCCAGCAGCCAAAGTGGACTAGCGGGGGGGGGACCCACAGATGCGCAGTATTTT. Translating it yields CASSQSGLAGGGPTDAQYF.

This clonotype has just a few counts. This chain joins TRBV30 and TRBJ1-6, with D tentatively TRBD1 (5 bases). This CDR3 contains 13 residues. Trimming stripped 2 bases from V and 7 bases from J, with 9 bases between. Germline-derived CDR1 and CDR2 are GTSNPN and SVGIG (reference sequence). CDR3 region: CAWSMQGNSPLHF. CDR3 sequence (DNA): TGTGCCTGGAGTATGCAGGGAAATTCACCCCTCCACTTT. Combining the CDR3 with reference TRBV30 and TRBJ1-6 gives the whole variable domain SQTIHQWPATLVQPVGSPLSLECTVEGTSNPNLYWYRQAAGRGLQLLFYSVGIGQISSEVPQNLSASRPQDRQFILSSKKLLLSDSGFYLCAWSMQGNSPLHFGNGTRLTVT.